This T cell receptor beta chain was captured in a study of blood T cell repertoires in COVID-19. At the level of the study: Nucleic acid was either cDNA or gDNA, and it came from T cells, B-cell-depleted T cells, or PBMCs.

Authors' analysis steps: Researchers report that nucleated cell counts were estimated from reference gene primer amplification. Using immunoSEQ multiplex PCR, the repertoire was profiled, and TCRdb retains in-frame clones only, with some absent. V and J calls and clone size are as listed in that table; D and trimming were resolved from the DNA. The sample has 30,000 to 50,000 clones, approximately 91% seen once; the top ten hold about 15%. Trimming cost V 5 bases and J 3 bases; bases outside gene matches: 4. The CDR3 loop spans 14 amino acids. CDR1 and CDR2 from the germline V gene are SGHVS and FQNEAQ.

The TCR sequence derives from a woman aged 25 to 39 in a cohort sampled during active COVID-19. The sample comprised peripheral blood. This rearrangement joins TRBV7-8 to TRBJ1-5, with TRBD1 matching 7 bases. The CDR3 protein is CASSPGQLNQPQHF. Here the CDR3 DNA reads TGTGCCAGCAGCCCGGGACAGCTCAATCAGCCCCAGCATTTT. The variable domain in full, completed from reference TRBV7-8 and TRBJ1-5, reads GAGVSQSPRYKVAKRGQDVALRCDPISGHVSLFWYQQALGQGPEFLTYFQNEAQLDKSGLPSDRFFAERPEGSVSTLKIQRTQQEDSAVYLCASSPGQLNQPQHFGDGTRLSIL.